This is a list of T cell receptor beta chains from one sample in a study of blood T cell repertoires in COVID-19. The assay was immunoSEQ multiplex PCR, and TCRdb's table has in-frame clones only and misses some. The table includes fewer than 350,000 clones, 86% detected once. Sample: peripheral blood. Receptors were obtained from a woman under 40 with COVID-19, enrolled during active disease. Each CDR3 is given with its conserved first and last residue. A D gene is named only where the DNA matches it firmly. Size tells how often a clone was seen (once, few, many) or the class of an expanded clone, and some rows leave it out.

.,TRBV4-2,TRBJ1-2,.,CASSQAYGYTF,TGTGCCAGCAGCCAGGCCTATGGCTACACCTTC
.,TRBV11-2,TRBJ1-1,.,CASSPGVRRNTEAFF,TGTGCCAGCAGCCCCGGGGTCAGGAGGAACACTGAAGCTTTCTTT
.,TRBV3-1/TRBV3-2,TRBJ2-5,.,CASSQGLAIKETQYF,TGTGCCAGCAGCCAAGGTCTAGCGATAAAAGAGACCCAGTACTTC
few,TRBV7-9,TRBJ2-7,TRBD2,CASSLTGTTTSYEQYF,TGTGCCAGCAGCTTAACCGGGACTACCACCTCCTACGAGCAGTACTTC
few,TRBV19,TRBJ2-7,.,CASSSQGLRVWDEQYF,TGTGCCAGTAGTAGTCAGGGACTGCGTGTGTGGGACGAGCAGTACTTC
few,TRBV18,TRBJ2-3,TRBD2,CASSPGTSGQNTQYF,TGTGCCAGCTCACCAGGGACTAGCGGGCAGAATACGCAGTATTTT
.,TRBV2,TRBJ1-2,.,CASIRDARGYGYTF,TGTGCCAGCATAAGGGACGCCAGGGGCTATGGCTACACCTTC
.,TRBV28,TRBJ1-4,TRBD1,CASSLVGQGEVTNEKLFF,TGTGCCAGCAGTTTAGTGGGTCAGGGGGAGGTAACTAATGAAAAACTGTTTTTT
.,TRBV3-1/TRBV3-2,TRBJ2-7,TRBD2,CASSPQLAGEYEQYF,TGTGCCAGCAGCCCTCAACTAGCGGGGGAGTACGAGCAGTACTTC
.,TRBV15,TRBJ1-4,.,CATSRDQNEKLFF,TGTGCCACCAGCAGAGATCAGAATGAAAAACTGTTTTTT
.,TRBV19,TRBJ1-5,.,CASSIAGPSESNQPQHF,TGTGCCAGTAGTATTGCGGGACCCTCCGAAAGCAATCAGCCCCAGCATTTT
.,TRBV11-2,TRBJ2-7,TRBD2,CASSLTSVSSYEQYF,TGTGCCAGCAGCCTCACTAGCGTGAGCTCCTACGAGCAGTACTTC
.,TRBV18,TRBJ1-1,TRBD1,CASSPGQGGTEAFF,TGTGCCAGCTCACCAGGACAGGGGGGCACTGAAGCTTTCTTT
.,TRBV6-5,TRBJ1-3,.,CASSPDGVGNTIYF,TGTGCCAGCAGTCCCGACGGAGTCGGAAACACCATATATTTT
.,TRBV9,TRBJ2-7,.,CASSVLEGSRNSEQYF,TGTGCCAGCAGCGTATTGGAGGGGAGCAGGAACTCCGAGCAGTACTTC
.,TRBV5-1,TRBJ2-2,TRBD1,CASSSGIAGQGATGELFF,TGCGCCAGCAGCTCCGGGATTGCGGGTCAGGGGGCCACCGGGGAGCTGTTTTTT